This T cell receptor beta chain was found in a study of blood T cell repertoires in COVID-19. Study overall: COVID-19 samples collected from the United States, Italy and Spain covered acute and convalescent phases.

During active infection, Seattle patients enrolled and were then monitored through disease. The trim removed 6 bases at V and 4 bases at J, leaving 10 bases unmatched. The length of the CDR3 is 15 residues. The V gene's germline CDR1 is MNHEY and CDR2 SVGAGI. In the original analysis: Amplification of reference gene primers provided the estimated nucleated cell counts. Generated by immunoSEQ multiplex PCR, the TCRdb table keeps only in-frame clones and is missing some. V and J calls and clone size are copied from that table; D and trimming were computed from the DNA. In the table there are some 180,000 clones, roughly 76% of which are singletons.

The sample consisted of peripheral blood. This clonotype originated in a woman aged 40 to 49 with COVID-19, enrolled during active disease. The chain couples TRBV6-5 to TRBJ1-2; 8 nucleotides line up with TRBD1. CDR3 loop: CASRGQGDRLYGYTF. The CDR3 DNA sequence: TGTGCCAGCAGAGGACAGGGCGACCGCCTCTATGGCTACACCTTC.